Below, 7 T cell receptor beta chains from the same sample are listed, as sequenced in a study of graft-versus-host responses after intestinal transplantation. Method: immunoSEQ multiplex PCR; TCRdb's copy keeps in-frame clones and lacks some. This table has about 47,000 clones, approximately 95% appearing once. Antigen specificity for these receptors is unknown. The specimen was unstimulated CD8+ T cells sorted from spleen or lymph node cells, collected before transplant. These receptors were collected from a human donor who was the organ donor for an intestinal transplant.

V and J are TRBV29-1 and TRBJ1-2; D call uncertain. The CDR3 runs to 13 residues. The germline V gene has CDR1 SQVTM and CDR2 ANQGSEA. Trimming pared 1 base from V and 0 bases from J, leaving 6 bases between. Written as DNA, the CDR3 is TGCAGCGTTGAAGGAGTAGCTAACTATGGCTACACCTTC. The encoded protein is CSVEGVANYGYTF. The full variable domain, its missing parts supplied by reference TRBV29-1 and TRBJ1-2, is SAVISQKPSRDICQRGTSLTIQCQVDSQVTMMFWYRQQPGQSLTLIATANQGSEATYESGFVIDKFPISRPNLTFSTLTVSNMSPEDSSIYLCSVEGVANYGYTFGSGTRLTVV.

The chain employs TRBV28 and TRBJ2-7; 10 bases are shared with TRBD2. V dropped 8 bases and J dropped 7; count of bases not matched to a gene: 11. There are 14 residues in the CDR3. The V gene's germline CDR1 is MDHEN and CDR2 SYDVKM. CDR3 DNA sequence: TGTGCCAGCGAAACAGCGGGGGGGCCAGGGGAGCAGTACTTC. Its protein is CASETAGGPGEQYF.

This clone was detected once. The V call is TRBV27, the J call TRBJ1-2, with a tentative D call TRBD1 (5 bases). V was shortened by 2 bases and J by 3 bases, with 13 bases between the two germline ends. The CDR3 spans 15 residues. The germline V gene encodes CDR1 MNHEY and CDR2 SMNVEV (reference sequence). The DNA for the CDR3 is TGTGCCAGCAGTTTACAGGGCAGGGAGGACTATGGCTACACCTTC. Its protein product is CASSLQGREDYGYTF.

This sequence joins TRBV19 and TRBJ1-1; maybe TRBD1 (5 bases). The germline CDR1 and CDR2 sequences are LNHDA and SQIVND (reference sequence). The CDR3 is 15 residues long. The V and J ends lost 8 bases and 1 base respectively, with 17 bases between them. Written as DNA, the CDR3 is TGTGCCAGTTATTTGCCAGGGTCCACGAACACTGAAGCTTTCTTT. Its protein is CASYLPGSTNTEAFF.

J is TRBJ1-4 and V is TRBV15; no reliable D call. V lost 3 bases and J 5 bases, leaving 4 bases between the germline ends. The CDR3 length is 12 residues. CDR1 is LNHNV and CDR2 is YYDKDF in the germline V gene (reference sequence). Here the CDR3 DNA reads TGTGCCACCAGCAGGGGGAATGAAAAACTGTTTTTT. Amino acid sequence: CATSRGNEKLFF.

The rearrangement uses TRBV19 and TRBJ2-7; D possibly corresponds to TRBD1 (5 bases). V gave up 5 bases and J gave up 3 bases, with 11 bases separating them. The CDR3 is 13 residues long. Germline CDR1 LNHDA, CDR2 SQIVND (reference sequence). CDR3 DNA sequence: TGTGCCAGTAGTTACAGGAATAACTACGAGCAGTACTTC. This translates into CASSYRNNYEQYF.

The J gene is TRBJ1-2, the V gene TRBV30; 7 nucleotides line up with TRBD1. This CDR3 spans 13 amino acids. The germline V gene encodes CDR1 GTSNPN and CDR2 SVGIG (reference sequence). Unmatched junction bases numbered 4, after V lost 1 base and J lost 5 bases. DNA of the CDR3: TGTGCCTGGAGTGGGGGGACAGTTTATGGCTACACCTTC. Amino acid sequence: CAWSGGTVYGYTF.